This T cell receptor beta chain was documented in a study of T cell changes during pregnancy in multiple sclerosis. The protocol was immunoSEQ multiplex PCR, while the TCRdb copy is restricted to in-frame clones and leaves out a portion. The sample records some 49,000 clones, approximately 90% being singletons. The germline V gene encodes CDR1 MGHRA and CDR2 YSYEKL. This CDR3 has 15 residues. Trimming left V 1 base short and J 8 bases short, with 17 bases between. The clonotype originates from a female donor with multiple sclerosis, enrolled in a pregnancy study. The sample here was CD8+ T cells from peripheral blood mononuclear cells, taken in the second trimester of pregnancy. The chain uses TRBV4-1 and TRBJ1-2, with a tentative D call TRBD1 (5 bases). CDR3 protein: CASSQVTAEGGGYTF. The CDR3 coding sequence is TGCGCCAGCAGCCAAGTGACAGCCGAGGGAGGCGGCTACACCTTC.